Below are 8 T cell receptor beta chains sequenced from a single sample in a study of shared clonotypes between healthy human individuals. This table comes from immunoSEQ multiplex PCR, and its TCRdb copy is limited to in-frame clones, with some not included. The sample records around 2,000,000 clones, over 85% being singletons. Sequenced material: naive CD4+ T cells sorted from blood. Subset denoted: CD45RA+ positively selected. Receptors were obtained from a man between 18 and 35 years old in good health.

CDR3 in DNA: TGTGCCAGCTCAGATAATGTCGGCGGGAGTAATTCACCCCTCCACTTT. Its protein product is CASSDNVGGSNSPLHF. The chain uses TRBV18 and TRBJ1-6; D is unclear. The CDR3 covers 16 residues. Between the trimmed V and J ends, which lost 5 bases and 6 bases, there was a span of 17 bases. From germline, CDR1 is KGHSH and CDR2 LQKENI.

This clone was seen more than once but under ten times. This sample also contains other DNA sequences that code for the same CDR3. The V gene is TRBV5-1, the J gene TRBJ2-5, with D possibly matching TRBD1 (7 bases). Germline CDR1 reads SGHRS; CDR2 reads YFSETQ. V gave up 0 bases and J gave up 4 bases, with 10 bases separating them. The CDR3 spans 14 residues. Here the CDR3 reads CASSLDRGGETQYF. The DNA of the CDR3 is TGCGCCAGCAGCTTGGACAGGGGAGGAGAGACCCAGTACTTC.

The chain employs TRBV9 and TRBJ1-3, with 7 bases fitting TRBD1. This CDR3 has 16 amino acids. The trim removed 4 bases at V and 4 bases at J, leaving 11 bases unmatched. Germline CDR1 SGDLS, CDR2 YYNGEE. In DNA, the CDR3 is TGTGCCAGCAGCCCCCAGGGGGGAACGAGCGGAAACACCATATATTTT. This gives the protein CASSPQGGTSGNTIYF.

V is TRBV11-2 and J is TRBJ2-7; tentatively, D is TRBD2 (6 bases). The CDR3 is 15 residues long. Trimming left V 5 bases short and J 5 bases short, with 19 bases between. Germline V gene sequence: CDR1 SGHAT, CDR2 FQNNGV. CDR3 DNA: TGTGCCAGCAGCCCCGACGGGGTAACGGGGGACGAGCAGTACTTC. Translation: CASSPDGVTGDEQYF.

The rearrangement joins TRBV5-1 to TRBJ2-5; 14 nucleotides line up with TRBD2. This CDR3 region has 17 residues. V shed 6 bases, J shed 5 bases, and the junction held 12 bases outside the gene matches. Germline V lookup: CDR1 SGHRS, CDR2 YFSETQ. The CDR3 DNA follows: TGCGCCAGCAACCTCGGGACTAGCGGGGGTCCCTCGGAGACCCAGTACTTC. It translates to CASNLGTSGGPSETQYF.

This sequence joins TRBV7-2 and TRBJ2-1; D is possibly TRBD1 or TRBD2 (5 bases each). The ends were cut back, 2 bases at V and 7 bases at J, with 15 bases in the middle. This CDR3 has 15 amino acids. Germline V gene lookup returns CDR1 SGHTA and CDR2 FQGNSA. CDR3 nucleotides: TGTGCCAGCAGCTTAAGCCGGGACCACTTGAATGAGCAGTTCTTC. Translating gives CASSLSRDHLNEQFF.

The rearrangement joins TRBV30 to TRBJ2-7; 8 nucleotides match TRBD2. Germline V gives CDR1 GTSNPN, CDR2 SVGIG (reference sequence). This CDR3 contains 12 residues. V was clipped by 8 bases and J by 0 bases; unmatched bases: 3. The CDR3 reads CAQRGSSYEQYF. CDR3 sequence (DNA): TGTGCCCAGCGGGGGAGCTCCTACGAGCAGTACTTC.

The rearrangement uses TRBV6-1 and TRBJ1-1, with D possibly TRBD1 on 6 matching bases. The CDR3 consists of 12 residues. The ends were cut back, 8 bases at V and 5 bases at J, with 12 bases in the middle. Germline assignment: CDR1 MNHNS and CDR2 SASEGT. The CDR3 spells CASDGGRTEAFF. The CDR3 coding sequence is TGTGCCAGCGATGGGGGCAGGACTGAAGCTTTCTTT.